This T cell receptor (beta chain) appears in the sequencing data of a study of blood T cell repertoires in COVID-19. Study in general: Donors in the United States, Italy and Spain gave samples during acute or convalescent COVID-19. From T cells, B-cell-depleted T cells, or PBMCs came the material, which was cDNA or gDNA.

V was cut by 3 bases and J by 1 base, with 10 bases left in between. Germline V CDR1 and CDR2: SNHLY, FYNNEI. The length of the CDR3 is 14 residues. Only in-frame clones appear in the TCRdb table, and some are missing; sequencing was by immunoSEQ multiplex PCR. The repertoire holds more than 150,000 clones, with 84% as singletons. The receptor comes from a woman in her 50s with acute or convalescent COVID-19. The chain carries TRBV2 and TRBJ2-7; D not resolved. Sequencing used peripheral blood. CDR3 sequence (DNA): TGTGCCAGCAGTGAGGGCGCCATTTCCTACGAGCAGTACTTC. Translated: CASSEGAISYEQYF.